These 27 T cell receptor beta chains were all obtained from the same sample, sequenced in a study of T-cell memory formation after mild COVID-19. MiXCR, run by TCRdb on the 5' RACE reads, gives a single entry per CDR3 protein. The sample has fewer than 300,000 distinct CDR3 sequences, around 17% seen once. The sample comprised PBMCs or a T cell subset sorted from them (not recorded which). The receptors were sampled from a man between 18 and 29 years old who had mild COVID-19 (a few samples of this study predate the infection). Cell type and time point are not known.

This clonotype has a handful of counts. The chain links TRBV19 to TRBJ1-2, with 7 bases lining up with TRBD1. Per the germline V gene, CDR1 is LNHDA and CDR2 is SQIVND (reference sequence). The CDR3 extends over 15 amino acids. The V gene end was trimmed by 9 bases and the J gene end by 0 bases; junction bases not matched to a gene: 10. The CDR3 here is CASQRGQSANYGYTF. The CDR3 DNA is TGTGCCAGCCAAAGGGGACAGTCCGCTAACTATGGCTACACCTTC.

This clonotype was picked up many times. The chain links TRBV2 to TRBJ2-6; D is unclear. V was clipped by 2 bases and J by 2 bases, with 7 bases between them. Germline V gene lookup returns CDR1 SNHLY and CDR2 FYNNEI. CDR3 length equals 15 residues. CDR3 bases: TGTGCCAGCAGTGAATCGGACGCTGGGGCCAACGTCCTGACTTTC. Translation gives CASSESDAGANVLTF.

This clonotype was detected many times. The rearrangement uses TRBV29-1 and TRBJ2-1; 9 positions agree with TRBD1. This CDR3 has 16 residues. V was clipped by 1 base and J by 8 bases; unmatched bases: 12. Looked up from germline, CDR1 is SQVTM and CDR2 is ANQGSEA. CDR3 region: CSVEVIGQGPNDEQFF. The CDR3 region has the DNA TGCAGCGTTGAAGTGATTGGACAGGGGCCAAATGATGAGCAGTTCTTC.

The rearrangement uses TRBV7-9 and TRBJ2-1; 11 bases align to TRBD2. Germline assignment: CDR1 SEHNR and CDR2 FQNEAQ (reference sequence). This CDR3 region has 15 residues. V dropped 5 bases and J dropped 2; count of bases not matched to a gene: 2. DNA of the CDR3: TGTGCCAGCAGCACTAGCGGGGGACCCTACAATGAGCAGTTCTTC. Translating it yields CASSTSGGPYNEQFF.

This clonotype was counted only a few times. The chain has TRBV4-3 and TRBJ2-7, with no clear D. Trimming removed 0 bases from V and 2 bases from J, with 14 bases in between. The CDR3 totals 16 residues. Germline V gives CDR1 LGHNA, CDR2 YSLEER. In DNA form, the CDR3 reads TGCGCCAGCAGCCAAGAGACCCGAATTGGTCCCTACGAGCAGTACTTC. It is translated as CASSQETRIGPYEQYF.

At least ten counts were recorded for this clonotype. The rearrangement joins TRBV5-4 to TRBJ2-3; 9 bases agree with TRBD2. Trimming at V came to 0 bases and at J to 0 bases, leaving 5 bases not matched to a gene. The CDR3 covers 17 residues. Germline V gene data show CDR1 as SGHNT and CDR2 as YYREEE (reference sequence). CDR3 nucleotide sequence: TGTGCCAGCAGCTTGGTGGGCCTAGCGGGAAGCACAGATACGCAGTATTTT. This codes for CASSLVGLAGSTDTQYF. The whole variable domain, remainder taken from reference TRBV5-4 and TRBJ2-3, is ETGVTQSPTHLIKTRGQQVTLRCSSQSGHNTVSWYQQALGQGPQFIFQYYREEENGRGNFPPRFSGLQFPNYSSELNVNALELDDSALYLCASSLVGLAGSTDTQYFGPGTRLTVL.

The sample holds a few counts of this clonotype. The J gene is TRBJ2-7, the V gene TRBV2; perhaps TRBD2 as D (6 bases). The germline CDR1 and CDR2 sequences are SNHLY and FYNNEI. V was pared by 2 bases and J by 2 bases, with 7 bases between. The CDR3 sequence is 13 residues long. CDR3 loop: CASSERLAYEQYV. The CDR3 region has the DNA TGTGCCAGCAGTGAACGACTAGCCTACGAGCAGTACGTC.

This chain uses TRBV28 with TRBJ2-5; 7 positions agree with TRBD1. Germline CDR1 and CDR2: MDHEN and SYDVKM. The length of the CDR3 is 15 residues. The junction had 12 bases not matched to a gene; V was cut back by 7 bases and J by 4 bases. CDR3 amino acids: CASNRGLGPGETQYF. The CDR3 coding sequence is TGTGCCAGCAATAGGGGGCTGGGTCCCGGAGAGACCCAGTACTTC.

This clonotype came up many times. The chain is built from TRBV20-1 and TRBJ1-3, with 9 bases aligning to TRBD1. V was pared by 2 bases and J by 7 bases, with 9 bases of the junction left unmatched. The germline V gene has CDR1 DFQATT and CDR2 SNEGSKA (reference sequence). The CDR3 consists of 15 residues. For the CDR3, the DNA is TGCAGTGCTAGAACGGCCGGGACAGGGACGAACACCATATATTTT. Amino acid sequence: CSARTAGTGTNTIYF.

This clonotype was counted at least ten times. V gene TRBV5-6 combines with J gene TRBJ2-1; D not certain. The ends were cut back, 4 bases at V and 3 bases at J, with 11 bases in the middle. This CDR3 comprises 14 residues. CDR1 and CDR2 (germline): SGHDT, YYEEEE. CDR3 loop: CASSPSFLYNEQFF. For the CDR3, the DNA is TGTGCCAGCAGCCCCTCCTTCCTCTACAATGAGCAGTTCTTC.

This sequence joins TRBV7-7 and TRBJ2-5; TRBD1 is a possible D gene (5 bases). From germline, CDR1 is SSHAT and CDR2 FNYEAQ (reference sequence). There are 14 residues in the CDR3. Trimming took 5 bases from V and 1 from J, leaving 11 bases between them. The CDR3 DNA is TGTGCCAGCAGCCCAAGGGGCAGCCAAGAGACCCAGTACTTC. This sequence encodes CASSPRGSQETQYF.

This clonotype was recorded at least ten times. CDR3 bases: TGTGCCAGCAGTGCACCGGGCGGAGATGGCTACACCTTC. This codes for CASSAPGGDGYTF. This chain uses TRBV2 with TRBJ1-2; the D is unclear. The CDR3 runs to 13 residues. Germline V gene sequence: CDR1 SNHLY, CDR2 FYNNEI. The ends were cut back, 4 bases at V and 6 bases at J, with 12 bases in the middle.

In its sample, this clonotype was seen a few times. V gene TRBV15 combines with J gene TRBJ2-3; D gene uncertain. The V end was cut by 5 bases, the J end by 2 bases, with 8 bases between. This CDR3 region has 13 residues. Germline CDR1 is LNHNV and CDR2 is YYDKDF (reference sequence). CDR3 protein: CATSVSITDTQYF. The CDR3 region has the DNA TGTGCCACCAGCGTTTCAATCACAGATACGCAGTATTTT.

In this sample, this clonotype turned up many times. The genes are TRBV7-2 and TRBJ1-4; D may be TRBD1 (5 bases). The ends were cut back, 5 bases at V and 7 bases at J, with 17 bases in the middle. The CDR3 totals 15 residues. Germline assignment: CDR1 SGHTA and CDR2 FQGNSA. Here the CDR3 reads CASSPRPTQGEKLFF. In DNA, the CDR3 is TGTGCCAGCAGCCCCAGACCAACCCAGGGTGAAAAACTGTTTTTT.

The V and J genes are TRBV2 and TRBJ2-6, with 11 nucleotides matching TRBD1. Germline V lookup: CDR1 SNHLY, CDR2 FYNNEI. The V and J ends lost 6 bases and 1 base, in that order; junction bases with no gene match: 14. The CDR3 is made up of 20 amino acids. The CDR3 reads CASSSSAGTGGLSGANVLTF. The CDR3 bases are TGTGCCAGCAGCTCCTCCGCCGGGACAGGGGGACTTTCTGGGGCCAACGTCCTGACTTTC.

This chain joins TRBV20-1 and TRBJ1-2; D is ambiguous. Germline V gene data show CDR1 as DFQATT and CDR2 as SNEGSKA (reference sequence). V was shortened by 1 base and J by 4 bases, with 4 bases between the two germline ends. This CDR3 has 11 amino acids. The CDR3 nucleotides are TGCAGTGCTAGAGGGAGCTATGGCTACACCTTC. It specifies CSARGSYGYTF.

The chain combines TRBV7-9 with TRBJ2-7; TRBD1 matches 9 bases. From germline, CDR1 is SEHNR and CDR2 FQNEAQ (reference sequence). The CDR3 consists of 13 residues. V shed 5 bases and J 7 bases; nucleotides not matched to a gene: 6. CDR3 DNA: TGTGCCAGCAGCCGGACAGGGGTGCAAGAGCAGTACTTC. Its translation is CASSRTGVQEQYF.

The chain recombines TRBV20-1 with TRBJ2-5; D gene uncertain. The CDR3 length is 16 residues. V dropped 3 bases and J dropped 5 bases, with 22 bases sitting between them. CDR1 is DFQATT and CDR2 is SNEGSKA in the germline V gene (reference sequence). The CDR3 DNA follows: TGCAGTGCTAGTATGGCTAGTAGTGAATCGGGCGAGACCCAGTACTTC. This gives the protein CSASMASSESGETQYF.

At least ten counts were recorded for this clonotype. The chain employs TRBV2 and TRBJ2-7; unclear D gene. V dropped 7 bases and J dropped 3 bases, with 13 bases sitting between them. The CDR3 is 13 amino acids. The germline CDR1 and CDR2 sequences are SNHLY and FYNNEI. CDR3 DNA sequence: TGTGCCAGCACCAGATCGGACGGCTACGAGCAGTACTTC. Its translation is CASTRSDGYEQYF.

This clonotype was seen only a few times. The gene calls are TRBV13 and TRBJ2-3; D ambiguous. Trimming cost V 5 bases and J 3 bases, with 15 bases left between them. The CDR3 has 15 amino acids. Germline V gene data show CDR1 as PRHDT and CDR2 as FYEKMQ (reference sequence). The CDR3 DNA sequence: TGTGCCAGCAGCCGACTCCAATTGCTGACAGATACGCAGTATTTT. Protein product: CASSRLQLLTDTQYF.

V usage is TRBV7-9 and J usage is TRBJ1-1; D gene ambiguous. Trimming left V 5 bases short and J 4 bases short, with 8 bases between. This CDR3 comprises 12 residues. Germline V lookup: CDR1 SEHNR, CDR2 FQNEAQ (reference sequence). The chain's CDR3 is CASSLGLTEAFF. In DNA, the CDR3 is TGTGCCAGCAGCCTAGGACTCACTGAAGCTTTCTTT. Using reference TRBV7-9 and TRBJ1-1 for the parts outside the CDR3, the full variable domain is DTGVSQNPRHKITKRGQNVTFRCDPISEHNRLYWYRQTLGQGPEFLTYFQNEAQLEKSRLLSDRFSAERPKGSFSTLEIQRTEQGDSAMYLCASSLGLTEAFFGQGTRLTVV.

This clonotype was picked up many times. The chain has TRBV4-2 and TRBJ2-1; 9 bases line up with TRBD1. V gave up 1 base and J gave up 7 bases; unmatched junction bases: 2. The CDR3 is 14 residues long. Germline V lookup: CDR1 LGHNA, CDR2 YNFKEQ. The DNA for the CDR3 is TGTGCCAGCAGCCAAGCCGACAGGGGGAATGAGCAGTTCTTC. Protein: CASSQADRGNEQFF.

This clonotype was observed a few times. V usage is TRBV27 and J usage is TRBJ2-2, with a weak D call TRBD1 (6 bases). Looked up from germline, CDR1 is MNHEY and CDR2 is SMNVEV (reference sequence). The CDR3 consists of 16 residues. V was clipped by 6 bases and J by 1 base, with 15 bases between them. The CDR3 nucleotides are TGTGCCAGCAGGGGGGCGAGAGGGCTGAACACCGGGGAGCTGTTTTTT. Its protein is CASRGARGLNTGELFF.

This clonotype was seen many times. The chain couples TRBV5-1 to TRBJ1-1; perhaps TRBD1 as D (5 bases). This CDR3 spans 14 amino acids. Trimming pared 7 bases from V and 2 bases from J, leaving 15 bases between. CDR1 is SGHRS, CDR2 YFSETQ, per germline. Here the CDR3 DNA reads TGCGCCAGCGCCCTGGAGGGGCCAAACACTGAAGCTTTCTTT. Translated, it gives CASALEGPNTEAFF.

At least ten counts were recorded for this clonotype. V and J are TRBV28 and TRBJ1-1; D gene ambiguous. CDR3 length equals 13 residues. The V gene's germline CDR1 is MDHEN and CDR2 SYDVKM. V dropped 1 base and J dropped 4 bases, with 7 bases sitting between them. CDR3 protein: CASSLSRSTEAFF. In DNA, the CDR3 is TGTGCCAGCAGTTTATCCAGGTCCACTGAAGCTTTCTTT.

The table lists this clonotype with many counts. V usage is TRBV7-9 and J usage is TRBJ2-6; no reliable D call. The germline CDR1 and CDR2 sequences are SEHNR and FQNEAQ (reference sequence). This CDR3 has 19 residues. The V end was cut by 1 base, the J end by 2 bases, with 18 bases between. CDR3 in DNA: TGTGCCAGCAGCTTAGGATCGGTGACTCCACGCGCTGGGGCCAACGTCCTGACTTTC. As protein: CASSLGSVTPRAGANVLTF.

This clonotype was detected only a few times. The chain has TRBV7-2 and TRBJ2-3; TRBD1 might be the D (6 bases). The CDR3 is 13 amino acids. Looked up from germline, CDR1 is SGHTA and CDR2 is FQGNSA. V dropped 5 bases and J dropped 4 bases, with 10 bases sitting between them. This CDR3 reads CASSRGTPDTQYF. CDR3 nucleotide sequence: TGTGCCAGCAGCCGAGGGACACCAGATACGCAGTATTTT. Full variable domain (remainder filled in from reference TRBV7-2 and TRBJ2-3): GAGVSQSPSNKVTEKGKDVELRCDPISGHTALYWYRQSLGQGLEFLIYFQGNSAPDKSGLPSDRFSAERTGGSVSTLTIQRTQQEDSAVYLCASSRGTPDTQYFGPGTRLTVL.